These T cell receptor beta chains were read from a single sample in a study of Graves' ophthalmopathy and Graves' hyperthyroidism. Via MiXCR, TCRdb re-called the multiplex PCR reads, giving one row per CDR3 protein. The sample has under 350,000 distinct CDR3 sequences; 15% to 20% are singletons. The specimen was peripheral blood. The receptors shown here come from an adult man with Graves' ophthalmopathy. The conserved cysteine and the conserved F or W are not part of the CDR3 here. The order of the fields is J gene, V gene, CDR3 protein.

TRBJ1-5	TRBV24-1	ATSDWDSNQPQH
TRBJ2-7	TRBV30	AWKAGTVYYEQY
TRBJ1-1	TRBV6-2/TRBV6-3	ASSTQGDHTEAF
TRBJ1-1	TRBV19	ASSIVGGPVNTEAF
TRBJ2-2	TRBV11-2	ASSIGTAITGELF
TRBJ1-2	TRBV18	ASSPNFQSGTGPIGGYT
TRBJ1-2	TRBV20-1	SAYSRGGSGGYT
TRBJ2-7	TRBV2	ASSEAGTYEQY
TRBJ1-5	TRBV19	ASRGTGGGNQPQH
TRBJ2-7	TRBV30	AWSNYEQY
TRBJ2-5	TRBV4-2	ASSPGRTSGEETQY
TRBJ2-6	TRBV30	AWSVPPGTGANVLT
TRBJ1-6	TRBV7-3	ASSSTWTGPHSPLH
TRBJ1-2	TRBV2	ASSEGDIYGYT
TRBJ2-7	TRBV10-3	AISRLADTLRHEQY
TRBJ1-5	TRBV27	ASSSWGGSNQPQH
TRBJ1-1	TRBV30	AWSGQGLAEAF
TRBJ2-7	TRBV6-1	ASSVMHRGYEQY
TRBJ1-1	TRBV27	ASSLSRLTEAF
TRBJ2-7	TRBV6-2/TRBV6-3	ASSYFRNSYEQY
TRBJ1-3	TRBV29-1	SVRQVVSSGNTIY
TRBJ2-7	TRBV27	ASSEIESYEQY
TRBJ1-1	TRBV12-3/TRBV12-4	ASSPRGQGSTEAF
TRBJ1-6	TRBV27	ASSSQSPGSPLH
TRBJ1-1	TRBV6-1	ASSEDPADTEAF
TRBJ1-5	TRBV12-3/TRBV12-4	ASSLMGQPQH
TRBJ2-2	TRBV13	ASSPRLASNTGELF
TRBJ2-2	TRBV20-1	SAKLHRGLAGHANTGELF
TRBJ2-7	TRBV28	ASSLPTDYEQY
TRBJ1-1	TRBV2	ASRTTGTRNTEAF
TRBJ2-7	TRBV6-2/TRBV6-3	ASSYSTGTSVTYEQY
TRBJ1-1	TRBV12-3/TRBV12-4	ASSLRDRSPKAF
TRBJ1-3	TRBV12-3/TRBV12-4	ASSLRENTIY
TRBJ2-7	TRBV11-2	ASSLEARGSYEQY
TRBJ1-1	TRBV6-2/TRBV6-3	ASSTAEGTEAF
TRBJ2-7	TRBV29-1	SVEDLSGGEQY
TRBJ1-5	TRBV6-1	ASSELQGPSNQPQH
TRBJ2-4	TRBV10-1	ASSDPNLNIQY
TRBJ2-7	TRBV5-1	ASSIRTGEYEQY